Described below is a single TCR beta chain sequence and its context. This clonotype was seen a few times. It lacks a known antigen. No much larger clone exists at a distance of one base, and base qualities are not known. The treatment or condition label corresponds to: allogeneic hematopoietic cell transplantation with graft depleted of TCRalphabeta T cells and CD19 B cells. The children who served as transplant recipients had been given grafts of TCRalphabeta/CD19-depleted allogeneic hematopoietic cells. Library method: PCR. Sequencing instrument: Illumina HiSeq 2500. To normalize quantification of the TCRbeta repertoire, the TCR libraries were built with molecular barcoding that relied on unique molecular identifiers. TCRdb ran its own pipeline on the public reads, namely fastp trimming at Q25 and MiXCR clone calling, and kept in-frame beta chains. Each entry merges the rows of one CDR3 protein and shows their most common DNA and genes. For this sample there are 480,000 or so distinct CDR3 sequences; about 10% appear just once. The top ten clonotypes cover around 2% of the sample.

The CDR3 contains 13 residues, cysteine and phenylalanine counted. Just CDR3 DNA is preserved here, 39 bases in frame from base 1. V trim: 2 bases; J trim: 9 bases; unmatched bases: 4. The germline V gene (reference sequence) provides CDR1 LGHDT and CDR2 YNNKEL. These data originate in a study of T-cell reconstitution after alpha-beta-depleted transplantation in children (dated by TCRdb to about 2016). About the study as a whole: Using TCR repertoire profiling, the study quantitatively followed how T-cell immune reconstitution unfolded in children after TCRalphabeta/CD19-depleted allogeneic hematopoietic cell transplantation.

Broader findings and caveats from the paper: In some patients, the high TCRbeta diversity seen at day 60 was put down to recipient T cells and intrathymic progenitors that had survived conditioning. Apparently early alphabetaT-cell count recovery about two months after transplant reportedly relied on only several hundred rapidly expanded clones derived from non-depleted graft cells. The frequencies of hyperexpanded clones fell over the following months, and after one year, T-cell counts and TCRbeta diversity were mostly attributed to newly produced T cells.

This specimen was PBMCs, taken before TCRalphabeta/CD19-depleted stem cell transplant. This receptor was taken from a child aged 2 to 10 with inherited bone marrow failure, due to receive a stem cell transplant. The chain was built from TRBV3-1 and TRBJ2-3; 8 central bases correspond to TRBD2. The nucleotide sequence is given as TGTGCCAGCAGCCAACTCCGGGGGGGAACGCAGTATTTT. Translated, it reads CASSQLRGGTQYF.